This T cell receptor (beta chain) was found in a study of shared clonotypes between healthy human individuals. In regard to this clone: Its antigen is not known.

Study-level findings and limits: Clonotype sharing levels among donors were expected to vary with sequencing depth. What naive subsets generally showed was a larger estimated richness than memory subsets showed. Shared across a few donors were about 4.6% of the naive CD4 clonotypes.

The CDR3 runs 18 residues. Germline V lookup: CDR1 SGHDN, CDR2 FVKESK. V was pared by 4 bases and J by 5 bases, with 14 bases of the junction left unmatched. Terminally differentiated effector memory CD45RA+ cells were excluded by CCR7 positive selection of CD45RO-negative cells. Data came from immunoSEQ multiplex PCR; TCRdb stores just in-frame clones and leaves some out. The sample has some 2 million clones, about 95% seen once. The gene calls are TRBV14 and TRBJ2-5; TRBD1 matches at 12 bases. The receptor was derived from a man between 18 and 35 years old in good health. Source material: naive CD8+ T cells sorted from blood. The CDR3 DNA sequence: TGTGCCAGCAGCCGGGGACAGGGGGCGCGGAGGGTAGAGGAGACCCAGTACTTC. Translation: CASSRGQGARRVEETQYF. The whole variable domain, filled in from reference TRBV14 and TRBJ2-5, reads EAGVTQFPSHSVIEKGQTVTLRCDPISGHDNLYWYRRVMGKEIKFLLHFVKESKQDESGMPNNRFLAERTGGTYSTLKVQPAELEDSGVYFCASSRGQGARRVEETQYFGPGTRLLVL.